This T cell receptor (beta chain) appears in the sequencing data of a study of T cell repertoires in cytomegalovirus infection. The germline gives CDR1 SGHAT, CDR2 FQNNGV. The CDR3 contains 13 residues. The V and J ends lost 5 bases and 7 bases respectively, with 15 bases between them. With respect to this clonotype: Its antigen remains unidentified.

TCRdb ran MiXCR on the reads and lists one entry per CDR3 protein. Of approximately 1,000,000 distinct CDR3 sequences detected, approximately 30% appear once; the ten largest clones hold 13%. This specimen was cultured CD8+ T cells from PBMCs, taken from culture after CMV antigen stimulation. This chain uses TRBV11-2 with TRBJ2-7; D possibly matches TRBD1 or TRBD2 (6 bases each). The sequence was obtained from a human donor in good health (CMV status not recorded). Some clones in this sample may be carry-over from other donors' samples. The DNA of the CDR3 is TGTGCCAGCAGCCCCGGGGGCCTAAGGGAGCAGTACTTC. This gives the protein CASSPGGLREQYF.